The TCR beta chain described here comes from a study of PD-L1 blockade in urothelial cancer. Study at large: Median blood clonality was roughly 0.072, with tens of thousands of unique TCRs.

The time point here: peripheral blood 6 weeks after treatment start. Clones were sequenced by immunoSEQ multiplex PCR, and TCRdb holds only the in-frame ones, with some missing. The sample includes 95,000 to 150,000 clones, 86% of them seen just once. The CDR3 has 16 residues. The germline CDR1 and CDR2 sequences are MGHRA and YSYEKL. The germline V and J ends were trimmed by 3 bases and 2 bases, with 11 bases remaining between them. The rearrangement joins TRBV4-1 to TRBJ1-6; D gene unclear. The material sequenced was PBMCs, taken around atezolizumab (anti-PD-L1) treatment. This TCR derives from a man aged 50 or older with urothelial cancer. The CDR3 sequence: CASSQPPGTYNSPLHF. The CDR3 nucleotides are TGCGCCAGCAGCCAGCCCCCGGGGACCTATAATTCACCCCTCCACTTT.